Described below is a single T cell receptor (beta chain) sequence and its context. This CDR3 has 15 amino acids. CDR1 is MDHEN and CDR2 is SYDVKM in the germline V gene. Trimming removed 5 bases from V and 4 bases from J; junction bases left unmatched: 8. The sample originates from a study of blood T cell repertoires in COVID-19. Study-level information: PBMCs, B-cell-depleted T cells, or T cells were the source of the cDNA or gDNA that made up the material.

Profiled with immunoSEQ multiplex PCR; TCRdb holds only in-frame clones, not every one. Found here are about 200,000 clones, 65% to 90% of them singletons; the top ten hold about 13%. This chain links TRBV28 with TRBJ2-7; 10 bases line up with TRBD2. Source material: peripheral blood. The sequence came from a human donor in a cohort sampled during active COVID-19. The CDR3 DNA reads TGTGCCAGCAGTCGCCATACTAGCGGGATGTACGAGCAGTACTTC. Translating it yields CASSRHTSGMYEQYF.